This T cell receptor (beta chain) was captured in a study of blood T cell repertoires in COVID-19 (dated by TCRdb to 2020 to 2022). Looking at the study overall: Samples covering the acute and convalescent phases of COVID-19 were provided by collaborators in the United States, Italy and Spain. The prospective study material was composed of cDNA or gDNA derived from T cells, B-cell-depleted T cells, or PBMCs. Nearly every sample came with metadata listing a de-identified subject ID, COVID-19 status, age in years and sex. The repertoires were made available in a free public database intended to serve as a resource for research on the immune response to SARS-CoV-2. The dataset comprised deeply sampled blood TCRbeta repertoires from subjects exposed to, actively infected with, or recovered from COVID-19. The samples were drawn from the first 160 participants of the ongoing ImmuneRACE study and from under 1,500 subjects provided by 6 global collaborators. Where available, HLA class I and class II types were obtained from metadata supplied by the sample provider rather than from assay-based typing. Summary of the overall study and its limitations: Clinical and demographic metadata were provided uncurated, with the amount varying by source and participant.

TCRbeta CDR3 regions were amplified from genomic DNA by means of the immunoSEQ Assay, a bias-controlled multiplex PCR. On the authors' methods: Within the assay, amplification of reference gene primers was used to estimate how many nucleated cells each sample contained. To quantify the absolute abundance of each unique TCRbeta CDR3 rearrangement, sequence reads were collapsed and filtered. For each sample, productive Simpson clonality was calculated as the square root of Simpson's diversity index over productive rearrangements. TCRdb provides this immuneACCESS table in a form limited to in-frame rearrangements. Some clones are lacking; in checked studies, under half of them reflect an unresolved V gene, and why the rest are absent is not known. The DNA was the basis for D and trimming; V, J and clone size are from that table. The sample profile shows under 150,000 clones; just over 90% of them were found once. The ten largest clones add up to 1.8% of the sample.

A remark on this clone: No cognate antigen has been identified for it. Within one base of it there is no much larger clone, and no base qualities were kept.

Whole blood was collected in K2EDTA tubes by collaborating institutions according to the institutions' own protocols. Collaborator samples were shipped for TCRbeta analysis as frozen whole blood, isolated PBMCs, or DNA extracted from either sample type. The sequencing sample was made of peripheral blood. The receptor was isolated from a human donor with active COVID-19. The donor label of this sample is uncertain.

CDR3 loop: CASSQAGQVGYGYTF. The bases are TGTGCCAGCAGCCAAGCTGGACAGGTTGGATATGGCTACACCTTC. This receptor chain uses TRBV14 and TRBJ1-2; TRBD1 agrees with 7 junctional bases. Including the terminal cysteine and phenylalanine, the CDR3 comprises 15 residues. The DNA shown is the 45-base CDR3, in frame from base 1. At the junction V is shortened by 1 base and J by 5 bases; bases outside the gene matches: 7. Reading the germline V gene gives CDR1 SGHDN and CDR2 FVKESK. The full variable domain, with segments outside the CDR3 supplied by the reference TRBV14 and TRBJ1-2 proteins, appears as EAGVTQFPSHSVIEKGQTVTLRCDPISGHDNLYWYRRVMGKEIKFLLHFVKESKQDESGMPNNRFLAERTGGTYSTLKVQPAELEDSGVYFCASSQAGQVGYGYTFGSGTRLTVV.